A single sample gave rise to the 20 T cell receptor beta chains below, sequenced in a study of OX40 agonist ivuxolimab in advanced cancers. Measured with immunoSEQ multiplex PCR; TCRdb has only the in-frame clones, and not every one. The sample contains tens of thousands of clones, roughly 84% of which appear only once. Here the sequenced sample was CD4+ or CD8+ T cells sorted from blood, taken in a trial of the OX40 agonist ivuxolimab. The source of these receptors is an adult with an advanced solid tumor such as melanoma, head and neck, liver or kidney cancer.

The rearrangement joins TRBV9 to TRBJ2-7; 8 positions agree with TRBD1. Germline trimming cut 3 bases from V and 6 bases from J; bases unmatched to any gene: 8. The CDR3 length is 14 residues. Germline values: CDR1 SGDLS, CDR2 YYNGEE. Here the CDR3 reads CASSGPQGAGEQYF. Here the CDR3 DNA reads TGTGCCAGCAGCGGCCCCCAGGGGGCGGGCGAGCAGTACTTC.

V is TRBV27 and J is TRBJ2-2; D possibly corresponds to TRBD1 (6 bases). CDR1 MNHEY and CDR2 SMNVEV come from the germline V gene (reference sequence). The V end lost 6 bases, the J end lost 2 bases, and 10 bases lay between the germline ends. This CDR3 comprises 14 residues. The CDR3 region is CASSRTVNTGELFF. The DNA of the CDR3 is TGTGCCAGCAGCCGGACAGTCAACACCGGGGAGCTGTTTTTT.

This chain joins TRBV28 and TRBJ1-5; D unclear. The V end was cut by 5 bases, the J end by 4 bases, with 6 bases between. The CDR3 extends over 12 amino acids. Germline V lookup: CDR1 MDHEN, CDR2 SYDVKM. The CDR3 region is CASSTPNQPQHF. In DNA, the CDR3 is TGTGCCAGCAGTACGCCTAATCAGCCCCAGCATTTT.

This clone was found a few times. Written as DNA, the CDR3 is TGTGCCAGCGGGACTAGCGGGAGCACCGGGGAGCTGTTTTTT. As protein: CASGTSGSTGELFF. The J gene is TRBJ2-2, the V gene TRBV21-1; the tabulated D call, TRBD2, remains unverified against the DNA. TRBV21-1 is a pseudogene locus. The CDR3 contains 14 residues.

The gene calls are TRBV5-5 and TRBJ2-5, with TRBD2 identical over 7 bases. Germline loops: CDR1 SGHKS, CDR2 YYEKEE (reference sequence). Trimming took 2 bases from V and 9 from J; bases not matched to a gene: 7. The CDR3 contains 13 residues. CDR3 nucleotide sequence: TGTGCCAGCAGCTTCGGACTAGACGAGGCCCAGTACTTC. It encodes CASSFGLDEAQYF. Full variable domain (outside the CDR3, taken from reference TRBV5-5 and TRBJ2-5): DAGVTQSPTHLIKTRGQQVTLRCSPISGHKSVSWYQQVLGQGPQFIFQYYEKEERGRGNFPDRFSARQFPNYSSELNVNALLLGDSALYLCASSFGLDEAQYFGPGTRLLVL.

This chain connects TRBV7-9 to TRBJ2-7; 11 bases line up with TRBD1. The CDR3 consists of 17 residues. Germline trimming cut 3 bases from V and 0 bases from J; bases unmatched to any gene: 7. Germline V gene lookup returns CDR1 SEHNR and CDR2 FQNEAQ (reference sequence). The CDR3 coding sequence is TGTGCCAGCAGCTTGGGTCCCGGGACAGGGGGCTCCTACGAGCAGTACTTC. It translates to CASSLGPGTGGSYEQYF. The variable domain in full, with the rest retrieved from reference TRBV7-9 and TRBJ2-7, is DTGVSQNPRHKITKRGQNVTFRCDPISEHNRLYWYRQTLGQGPEFLTYFQNEAQLEKSRLLSDRFSAERPKGSFSTLEIQRTEQGDSAMYLCASSLGPGTGGSYEQYFGPGTRLTVT.

J is TRBJ1-5 and V is TRBV7-8, with D unresolved. Germline V CDR1 and CDR2: SGHVS, FQNEAQ. The V and J ends lost 2 bases and 0 bases respectively, with 11 bases between them. The CDR3 spans 16 residues. The CDR3 nucleotides are TGTGCCAGCAGCTTACTGAGTTTCTTTAGCAATCAGCCCCAGCATTTT. This translates into CASSLLSFFSNQPQHF.

In its sample, this clone was seen a few times. The chain has TRBV2 and TRBJ1-5; D unclear. V shed 7 bases and J shed 3 bases, with 10 bases lying between them. Germline values: CDR1 SNHLY, CDR2 FYNNEI. The CDR3 runs 13 residues. The CDR3 DNA reads TGTGCCAGCAAGAGCAGTTACAATCAGCCCCAGCATTTT. It specifies CASKSSYNQPQHF.

The rearrangement joins TRBV7-8 to TRBJ2-1; TRBD2 is a possible D gene (5 bases). Deletions cut 8 bases from V and 0 bases from J, with 20 bases between. The CDR3 consists of 17 residues. Germline CDR1 is SGHVS and CDR2 is FQNEAQ. The CDR3 DNA reads TGTGCCAGCTTCGACCGGGGTGGCGTCCGCTCCTACAATGAGCAGTTCTTC. It is translated as CASFDRGGVRSYNEQFF. The variable domain in full, completed from reference TRBV7-8 and TRBJ2-1, reads GAGVSQSPRYKVAKRGQDVALRCDPISGHVSLFWYQQALGQGPEFLTYFQNEAQLDKSGLPSDRFFAERPEGSVSTLKIQRTQQEDSAVYLCASFDRGGVRSYNEQFFGPGTRLTVL.

The genes are TRBV6-1 and TRBJ2-1; the match to TRBD2 covers 10 bases. V trimming: 1 base; J trimming: 8 bases; junction bases outside the gene matches: 5. Looked up from germline, CDR1 is MNHNS and CDR2 is SASEGT. CDR3 length: 15 amino acids. The CDR3, as DNA: TGTGCCAGCAGTGAAGGACTAGCGGGTCCCTATGAGCAGTTCTTC. Translation gives CASSEGLAGPYEQFF.

In its sample, this clone was seen once. The chain combines TRBV18 with TRBJ1-1; the match to TRBD1 covers 7 bases. This CDR3 comprises 13 residues. V trimming: 0 bases; J trimming: 5 bases; junction bases outside the gene matches: 0. CDR1 KGHSH and CDR2 LQKENI come from the germline V gene. The CDR3 DNA follows: TGTGCCAGCTCACCACCGGGACAGACTGAAGCTTTCTTT. It is translated as CASSPPGQTEAFF.

The chain uses TRBV11-2 and TRBJ1-3; no clear D. Germline V lookup: CDR1 SGHAT, CDR2 FQNNGV. This CDR3 comprises 12 residues. V lost 3 bases and J 4 bases, leaving 4 bases between the germline ends. CDR3 protein: CASSFTGNTIYF. The CDR3 DNA is TGTGCCAGCAGCTTTACGGGAAACACCATATATTTT.

The gene calls are TRBV11-2 and TRBJ2-1; 12 bases match TRBD2. J was trimmed by 6 bases and V by 4 bases; bases with no gene match: 4. This CDR3 has 15 amino acids. Germline V gives CDR1 SGHAT, CDR2 FQNNGV. CDR3 protein: CASSSGLAGVNEQFF. The CDR3 DNA sequence: TGTGCCAGCAGCTCGGGACTAGCGGGCGTCAATGAGCAGTTCTTC.

The chain joins TRBV7-2 to TRBJ2-3, with 16 nucleotides matching TRBD2. Per the germline V gene, CDR1 is SGHTA and CDR2 is FQGNSA. This CDR3 has 18 amino acids. J lost 2 bases, V lost 5 bases, and 7 bases had no gene match. This CDR3 reads CASSAGTSGRVSTDTQYF. CDR3 in DNA: TGTGCCAGCAGCGCCGGGACTAGCGGGAGGGTCTCCACAGATACGCAGTATTTT.

The chain is built from TRBV2 and TRBJ2-7; 10 bases line up with TRBD2. The junction had 5 bases not matched to a gene; V was cut back by 3 bases and J by 3 bases. Germline V CDR1 and CDR2: SNHLY, FYNNEI. The CDR3 spans 15 residues. CDR3 protein: CASSDAASGSYEQYF. CDR3 coding DNA: TGTGCCAGCAGTGATGCGGCTAGCGGGAGCTACGAGCAGTACTTC. Full variable domain (outside the CDR3, taken from reference TRBV2 and TRBJ2-7): EPEVTQTPSHQVTQMGQEVILRCVPISNHLYFYWYRQILGQKVEFLVSFYNNEISEKSEIFDDQFSVERPDGSNFTLKIRSTKLEDSAMYFCASSDAASGSYEQYFGPGTRLTVT.

The rearrangement links TRBV5-6 to TRBJ1-1, with 8 bases matching TRBD1. This CDR3 has 15 amino acids. With V trimmed by 2 bases and J by 10 bases, 13 bases remained unmatched. CDR1 is SGHDT, CDR2 YYEEEE, per germline. In nucleotides, the CDR3 is TGTGCCAGCAGCTTATTGTCCCGGGACAGGAGGGGAGCTTTCTTT. This encodes CASSLLSRDRRGAFF.

This clone occurred a few times. The gene calls are TRBV7-2 and TRBJ2-4; D not certain. The CDR3 loop spans 17 amino acids. From germline, CDR1 is SGHTA and CDR2 FQGNSA. The V end lost 5 bases, the J end lost 0 bases, and 17 bases lay between the germline ends. The CDR3 DNA is TGTGCCAGCAGCGCCTCCCCCCGACAAGGAGCCAAAAACATTCAGTACTTC. This translates into CASSASPRQGAKNIQYF.

The chain couples TRBV4-3 to TRBJ1-5; D uncertain. V dropped 0 bases and J dropped 6 bases, with 0 bases sitting between them. Germline V gene data show CDR1 as LGHNA and CDR2 as YSLEER. This CDR3 spans 11 amino acids. CDR3 loop: CASSQDQPQHF. In DNA, the CDR3 is TGCGCCAGCAGCCAAGATCAGCCCCAGCATTTT.

V gene TRBV2 combines with J gene TRBJ2-7; possibly TRBD2 for D (6 bases). The germline V and J ends were trimmed by 5 bases and 5 bases, with 19 bases remaining between them. CDR3 size: 15 residues. Germline CDR1 SNHLY, CDR2 FYNNEI. This CDR3 reads CASSPLVGRIDEQYF. The CDR3 bases are TGTGCCAGCAGTCCTCTGGTTGGGAGGATCGACGAGCAGTACTTC.

The chain recombines TRBV2 with TRBJ2-5; D is tentatively TRBD1 or TRBD2 (6 bases each). V was clipped by 0 bases and J by 4 bases, with 12 bases between them. From germline, CDR1 is SNHLY and CDR2 FYNNEI. The CDR3 loop spans 15 amino acids. The CDR3 sequence is CASSEAGGLGETQYF. As DNA, the CDR3 is TGTGCCAGCAGTGAAGCGGGGGGCTTAGGAGAGACCCAGTACTTC.